The following is a T cell receptor beta chain sequence with its context. Its specificity is unknown. Researchers attached unique molecular identifiers to individual cDNA molecules. TCRdb ran MiXCR on the 5' RACE reads and lists one entry per CDR3 protein. The sample shows tens of thousands of distinct CDR3 sequences, about 10% of them seen only once. V shed 1 base and J shed 8 bases, with 11 bases lying between them. The CDR3 covers 13 residues. The germline V gene has CDR1 LGHNA and CDR2 YNFKEQ. The data belong to a study of early T cells in non-severe SARS-CoV-2 infection. The overall study: RNA in bulk from unsorted whole blood was sequenced, and chains were unpaired.

The study's findings and limits: The study's VDJdb matching favored anti-spike CD8 responses and missed private and CD4 specificities.

The receptor was derived from an adult who was a healthcare worker with PCR-confirmed SARS-CoV-2 infection or an uninfected control (not recorded which). The chain recombines TRBV4-2 with TRBJ1-2, with D possibly TRBD1 on 5 matching bases. The sequenced material came from whole blood. CDR3 bases: TGTGCCAGCAGCCAAGGAACAGGAGAAGGCTACACCTTC. Translating it yields CASSQGTGEGYTF.